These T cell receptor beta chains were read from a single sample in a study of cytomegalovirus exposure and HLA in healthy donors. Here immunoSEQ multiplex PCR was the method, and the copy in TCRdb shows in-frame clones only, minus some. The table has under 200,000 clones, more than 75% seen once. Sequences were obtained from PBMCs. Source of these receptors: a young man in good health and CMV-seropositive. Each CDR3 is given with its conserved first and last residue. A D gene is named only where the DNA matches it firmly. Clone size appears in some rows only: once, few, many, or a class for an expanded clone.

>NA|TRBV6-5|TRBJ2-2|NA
CASSRTGTGELFF
TGTGCCAGCAGCCGAACAGGGACCGGGGAGCTGTTTTTT
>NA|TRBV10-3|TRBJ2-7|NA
CAISGSGEVVYEQYF
TGTGCCATCAGTGGGTCGGGAGAGGTCGTTTACGAGCAGTACTTC
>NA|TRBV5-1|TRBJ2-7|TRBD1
CASSLVDRGAYEQYF
TGCGCCAGCAGCTTGGTCGACAGGGGCGCCTACGAGCAGTACTTC
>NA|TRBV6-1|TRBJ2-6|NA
CASHRGSGANVLTF
TGTGCCAGCCATAGGGGTTCTGGGGCCAACGTCCTGACTTTC
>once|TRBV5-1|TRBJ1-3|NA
CASRRDSGNTIYF
TGCGCCAGCAGGAGGGACTCTGGAAACACCATATATTTT
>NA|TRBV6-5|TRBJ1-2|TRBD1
CASSFGTGYNYGYTF
TGTGCCAGCAGTTTTGGGACAGGGTATAACTATGGCTACACCTTC
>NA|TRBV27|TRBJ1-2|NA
CASSLAGGRGYTF
TGTGCCAGCAGTTTAGCCGGGGGGCGAGGCTACACCTTC
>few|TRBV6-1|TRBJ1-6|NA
CASSEEGGEALHF
TGTGCCAGCAGTGAAGAGGGGGGGGAGGCCCTCCACTTT
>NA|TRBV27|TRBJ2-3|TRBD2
CATSRGTGPTSGRGDTQYF
TGTGCCACTTCTAGGGGGACGGGCCCGACTAGCGGGAGGGGAGATACGCAGTATTTT
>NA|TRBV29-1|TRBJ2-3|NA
CSVDWGLTDTQYF
TGCAGCGTTGATTGGGGACTTACAGATACGCAGTATTTT
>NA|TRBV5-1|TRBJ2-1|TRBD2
CASSFISTGLGSYNEQFF
TGCGCCAGCAGTTTTATATCGACGGGACTAGGCTCCTACAATGAGCAGTTCTTC
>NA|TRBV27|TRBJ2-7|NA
CASSLSGGESDEQYF
TGTGCCAGCAGTTTATCTGGGGGCGAAAGCGACGAGCAGTACTTC
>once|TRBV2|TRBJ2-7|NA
CASSEGVLGTPYF
TGTGCCAGCAGTGAAGGAGTCTTGGGGACACCGTACTTC
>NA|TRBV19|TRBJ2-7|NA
CASRFSGGPHEQYF
TGTGCCAGTAGGTTTAGTGGAGGGCCCCACGAGCAGTACTTC
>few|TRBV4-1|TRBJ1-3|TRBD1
CASSQDRTGGSGNTIYF
TGCGCCAGCAGCCAAGATCGAACAGGGGGCTCTGGAAACACCATATATTTT
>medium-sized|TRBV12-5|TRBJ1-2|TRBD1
CASGSDSSGQTVDGYTF
TGTGCTAGTGGTTCCGACTCCTCGGGACAGACCGTCGATGGCTACACCTTC
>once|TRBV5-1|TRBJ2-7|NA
CASSLTGGGYEQYF
TGCGCCAGCAGCTTGACAGGGGGGGGCTACGAGCAGTACTTC
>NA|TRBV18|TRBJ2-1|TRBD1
CASWPGGGEQFF
TGTGCCAGCTGGCCAGGGGGCGGTGAGCAGTTCTTC
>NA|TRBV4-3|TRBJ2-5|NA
CASSQEVRVWETQYF
TGCGCCAGCAGCCAAGAAGTCCGGGTTTGGGAGACCCAGTACTTC
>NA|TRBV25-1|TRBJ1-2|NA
CASSESRGGYTF
TGTGCCAGCAGTGAGTCGCGAGGTGGCTACACCTTC
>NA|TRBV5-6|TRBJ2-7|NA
CASSPLVRDYEQYF
TGTGCCAGCAGCCCCTTAGTCCGGGATTACGAGCAGTACTTC
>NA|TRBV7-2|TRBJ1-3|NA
CASSLRVVVGRRGNTIYF
TGTGCCAGCAGCTTACGAGTCGTGGTGGGCAGGCGAGGAAACACCATATATTTT
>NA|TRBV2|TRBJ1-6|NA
CASSREGGEFSPLHF
TGTGCCAGCAGCCGGGAGGGTGGGGAATTTTCACCCCTCCACTTT
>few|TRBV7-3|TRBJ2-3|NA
CASSGGGERTDTQYF
TGTGCCAGCAGCGGCGGAGGGGAGCGCACAGATACGCAGTATTTT
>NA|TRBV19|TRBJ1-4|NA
CASSIEHRVDEKLFF
TGTGCCAGTAGTATAGAGCACAGGGTGGATGAAAAACTGTTTTTT
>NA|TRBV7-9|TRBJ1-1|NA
CSSSSPAEGRKTEAFF
TGTTCCAGCAGCTCCCCCGCTGAGGGTCGGAAGACTGAAGCTTTCTTT
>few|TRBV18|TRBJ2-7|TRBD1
CASSPQGQGMGEQYF
TGTGCCAGCTCACCACAAGGACAGGGGATGGGCGAGCAGTACTTC
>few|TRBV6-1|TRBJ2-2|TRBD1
CASRLRQGDTGELFF
TGTGCCAGCCGACTTCGACAGGGAGACACCGGGGAGCTGTTTTTT
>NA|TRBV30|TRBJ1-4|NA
CAWSLTTTNEKLFF
TGTGCCTGGAGTTTGACGACTACTAATGAAAAACTGTTTTTT
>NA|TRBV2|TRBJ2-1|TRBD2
CASRAAGLAGGNNEQFF
TGTGCCAGCAGAGCCGCGGGACTAGCGGGAGGAAACAATGAGCAGTTCTTC
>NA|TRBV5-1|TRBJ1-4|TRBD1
CASSFLGQRNEKLFF
TGCGCCAGCAGCTTTTTGGGACAGCGAAATGAAAAACTGTTTTTT
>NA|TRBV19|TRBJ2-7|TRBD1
CASSTYRGASYEQYF
TGTGCCAGTAGTACCTACAGGGGCGCCTCCTACGAGCAGTACTTC
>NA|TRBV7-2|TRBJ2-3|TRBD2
CASSLWVVSGATDTQYF
TGTGCCAGCAGCTTATGGGTGGTTAGCGGGGCCACAGATACGCAGTATTTT
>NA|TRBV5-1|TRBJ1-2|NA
CASSLSTGRGYGYTF
TGCGCCAGCAGCCTGTCCACAGGGAGGGGCTATGGCTACACCTTC
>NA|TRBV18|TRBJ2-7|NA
CASSPRAGAYEQYF
TGTGCCAGCTCACCGAGAGCAGGGGCCTACGAGCAGTACTTC
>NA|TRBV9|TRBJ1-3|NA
CASSVGGGPNSGNTIYF
TGTGCCAGCAGCGTGGGCGGGGGCCCGAACTCTGGAAACACCATATATTTT
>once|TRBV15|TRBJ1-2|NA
CATSSGEYGYTF
TGTGCCACCAGCAGCGGGGAATATGGCTACACCTTC
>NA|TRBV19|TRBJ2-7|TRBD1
CASSMGTGREEQYF
TGTGCCAGTAGTATGGGGACAGGGCGAGAAGAGCAGTACTTC
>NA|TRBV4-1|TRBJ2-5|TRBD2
CASSQELAGGSRETQYF
TGCGCCAGCAGCCAAGAACTAGCGGGGGGCAGCAGGGAGACCCAGTACTTC
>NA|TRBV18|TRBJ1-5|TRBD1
CASSPDRGKPQHF
TGTGCCAGCTCACCGGACAGGGGGAAGCCCCAGCATTTT
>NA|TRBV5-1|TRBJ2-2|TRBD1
CASSSQSDRATGELFF
TGCGCCAGCAGCTCGCAAAGCGACAGGGCAACCGGGGAGCTGTTTTTT
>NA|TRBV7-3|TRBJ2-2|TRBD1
CASSTTGTGELFF
TGTGCCAGCAGCACGACAGGGACCGGGGAGCTGTTTTTT
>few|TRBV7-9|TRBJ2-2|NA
CASSLAHRAGTGELFF
TGTGCCAGCAGCTTAGCACACAGGGCGGGCACCGGGGAGCTGTTTTTT
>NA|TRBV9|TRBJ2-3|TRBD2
CASSAGLAGGADTQYF
TGTGCCAGCAGCGCCGGACTAGCGGGAGGGGCAGATACGCAGTATTTT
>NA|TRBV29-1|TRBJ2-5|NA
CSVEAQSIFPETQYF
TGCAGCGTTGAAGCGCAGTCCATTTTCCCAGAGACCCAGTACTTC
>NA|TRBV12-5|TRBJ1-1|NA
CASGPGRGTEAFF
TGTGCTAGTGGTCCAGGGAGGGGGACTGAAGCTTTCTTT
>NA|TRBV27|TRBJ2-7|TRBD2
CASSGEGIAGGGEQYF
TGTGCCAGCAGTGGCGAGGGGATAGCGGGCGGGGGGGAGCAGTACTTC
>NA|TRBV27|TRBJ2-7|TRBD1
CASSYRTGPHEQYF
TGTGCCAGCTCTTATAGGACAGGGCCCCACGAGCAGTACTTC
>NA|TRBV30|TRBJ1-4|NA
CAWTPKQGSEKLFF
TGTGCCTGGACCCCAAAACAGGGTAGTGAAAAACTGTTTTTT
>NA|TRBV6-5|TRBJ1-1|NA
CATYRDIYTEAFF
TGTGCCACTTACCGGGACATATACACTGAAGCTTTCTTT
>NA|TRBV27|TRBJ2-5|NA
CASSFRRRYQETQYF
TGTGCCAGCAGTTTCCGACGGCGGTACCAAGAGACCCAGTACTTC
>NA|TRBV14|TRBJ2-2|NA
CATGVYGTGELFF
TGTGCCACCGGAGTTTACGGCACCGGGGAGCTGTTTTTT
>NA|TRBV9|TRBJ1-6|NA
CASSGEGTSSYNSPLHF
TGTGCCAGCAGCGGGGAGGGAACGAGCTCCTATAATTCACCCCTCCACTTT
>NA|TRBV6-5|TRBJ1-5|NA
CASSFGRGSQPQHF
TGTGCCAGCAGTTTTGGACGGGGATCCCAGCCCCAGCATTTT
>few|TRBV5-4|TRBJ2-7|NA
CASSPGDRSTYEQYF
TGTGCCAGCAGCCCGGGGGACAGAAGCACCTACGAGCAGTACTTC
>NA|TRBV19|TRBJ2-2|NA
CASSMGGRTGELFF
TGTGCCAGTAGTATGGGGGGGCGGACCGGGGAGCTGTTTTTT
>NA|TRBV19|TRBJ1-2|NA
CASSSAGTPYGYTF
TGTGCCAGTAGTTCAGCCGGGACACCCTATGGCTACACCTTC
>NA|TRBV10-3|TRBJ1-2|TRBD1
CAISETGDRASGYTF
TGTGCCATCAGTGAAACAGGGGACAGGGCCTCTGGCTACACCTTC
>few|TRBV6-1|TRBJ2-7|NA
CASSDRLSYEQYF
TGTGCCAGCAGTGATCGACTTTCCTACGAGCAGTACTTC
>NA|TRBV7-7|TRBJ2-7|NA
CASSLNQGSYEQYF
TGTGCCAGCAGCCTCAATCAGGGCTCCTACGAGCAGTACTTC